These 25 T cell receptor beta chains originate from one sample sequenced in a study of shared clonotypes between healthy human individuals (dated by TCRdb to about 2020). Library preparation employed the immunoSEQ multiplex PCR assay. TCRdb took over this immuneACCESS table, retaining in-frame rearrangements with V and J assigned. Such tables are incomplete; in checked studies, under half of the missing clones stem from an unresolved V gene, and the remainder is unexplained. The sample data list 850,000 to 1,200,000 clones, and about 77% of these were observed just once. The ten most abundant clones make up about 1.5% of the sample. Sample: memory CD4+ T cells sorted from blood. The cell subset or site label for this specimen denotes: CD45RA-negative fraction. Source of these receptors: a young man in good health.

The rearrangement uses TRBV6-4 and TRBJ1-5; D ambiguous. This CDR3 has 15 residues. The germline V gene has CDR1 MRHNA and CDR2 SNTAGT. With 2 bases removed from V and 4 bases from J, the gap between germline ends came to 12 bases. The CDR3 protein is CASSDPRELNQPQHF. CDR3 sequence (DNA): TGTGCCAGCAGTGACCCGCGGGAGTTAAATCAGCCCCAGCATTTT.

This sequence joins TRBV28 and TRBJ1-2, with D possibly matching TRBD1 (5 bases). The length of the CDR3 is 13 residues. Germline V lookup: CDR1 MDHEN, CDR2 SYDVKM. V gave up 6 bases and J gave up 4 bases, with 12 bases separating them. As DNA, the CDR3 is TGTGCCAGCAGACCAGGGTATAGCTATGGCTACACCTTC. It encodes CASRPGYSYGYTF.

The genes are TRBV27 and TRBJ1-2, with TRBD1 matching over 8 bases. The CDR3 extends over 14 amino acids. Germline trimming cut 4 bases from V and 8 bases from J; bases unmatched to any gene: 9. Germline V lookup: CDR1 MNHEY, CDR2 SMNVEV (reference sequence). The CDR3 spells CASSYTGGEQGYTF. The CDR3 DNA reads TGTGCCAGCAGTTATACAGGGGGAGAACAGGGCTACACCTTC.

This sequence joins TRBV28 and TRBJ2-7; 9 bases align to TRBD2. Germline CDR1 and CDR2: MDHEN and SYDVKM. Trimming took 2 bases from V and 1 from J; bases not matched to a gene: 3. The CDR3 consists of 15 residues. CDR3 nucleotides: TGTGCCAGCAGTTTACAGCGGGGGGTATCCTACGAGCAGTACTTC. Its protein product is CASSLQRGVSYEQYF.

The V gene is TRBV27, the J gene TRBJ1-5; no clear D. Germline CDR1 MNHEY, CDR2 SMNVEV (reference sequence). V lost 5 bases, J lost 1 base, and 12 bases lay in between. This CDR3 has 15 amino acids. The CDR3 DNA reads TGTGCCAGCAGTCCACTGCAAGGGAGCAATCAGCCCCAGCATTTT. Protein: CASSPLQGSNQPQHF.

The chain has TRBV6-1 and TRBJ1-5; weak D call: TRBD1 (5 bases). Germline loops: CDR1 MNHNS, CDR2 SASEGT. There are 13 residues in the CDR3. V was cut by 0 bases and J by 13 bases, with 13 bases left in between. The CDR3, as DNA: TGTGCCAGCAGTGAAGCGGCGGGTAGGGGACAGCATTTT. The encoded protein is CASSEAAGRGQHF.

The chain links TRBV19 to TRBJ2-1; D may correspond to TRBD1 or TRBD2 (5 bases each). The CDR3 length is 13 residues. The germline V gene has CDR1 LNHDA and CDR2 SQIVND (reference sequence). With 1 base removed from V and 9 bases from J, the gap between germline ends came to 10 bases. The CDR3 region is CASSIVGGFEQFF. The CDR3 nucleotides read TGTGCCAGTAGTATAGTTGGGGGATTTGAGCAGTTCTTC.

The J gene is TRBJ1-2, the V gene TRBV5-1, with D possibly being TRBD1 (5 bases). The CDR3 consists of 16 residues. CDR1 and CDR2 from the germline V gene are SGHRS and YFSETQ. V was clipped by 0 bases and J by 6 bases, with 18 bases between them. The CDR3 loop is CASSLDSIRQGNGYTF. The CDR3 DNA sequence: TGCGCCAGCAGCTTGGACTCCATCCGGCAGGGAAATGGCTACACCTTC.

This rearrangement joins TRBV28 to TRBJ2-3; perhaps D is TRBD1 or TRBD2 (5 bases each). V was shortened by 8 bases and J by 0 bases, with 18 bases between the two germline ends. Germline assignment: CDR1 MDHEN and CDR2 SYDVKM. The CDR3 covers 16 residues. CDR3 DNA: TGTGCCAGCCAGGTCCCCGGGGCAGCCAGCACAGATACGCAGTATTTT. This codes for CASQVPGAASTDTQYF. The full variable domain, its missing parts supplied by reference TRBV28 and TRBJ2-3, is DVKVTQSSRYLVKRTGEKVFLECVQDMDHENMFWYRQDPGLGLRLIYFSYDVKMKEKGDIPEGYSVSREKKERFSLILESASTNQTSMYLCASQVPGAASTDTQYFGPGTRLTVL.

The V and J genes are TRBV19 and TRBJ1-5, with D tentatively TRBD1 (6 bases). The CDR3 loop spans 16 amino acids. Germline lookup yields CDR1 LNHDA and CDR2 SQIVND (reference sequence). Trimming removed 6 bases at V and 6 bases at J, with 21 bases between. In nucleotides, the CDR3 is TGTGCCAGTAGAAAACTCAGGGGTACACTAGCTCAGCCCCAGCATTTT. As protein: CASRKLRGTLAQPQHF.

The genes are TRBV19 and TRBJ2-7; 8 nucleotides match TRBD1. J gave up 2 bases and V 4 bases, and 4 bases lay outside the gene matches. CDR1 and CDR2 (germline): LNHDA, SQIVND (reference sequence). This CDR3 spans 14 amino acids. In DNA, the CDR3 is TGTGCCAGTAGTACCCCGGGACAGGCCTACGAGCAGTACTTC. Protein product: CASSTPGQAYEQYF. Supplemented by reference TRBV19 and TRBJ2-7, the full variable domain reads DGGITQSPKYLFRKEGQNVTLSCEQNLNHDAMYWYRQDPGQGLRLIYYSQIVNDFQKGDIAEGYSVSREKKESFPLTVTSAQKNPTAFYLCASSTPGQAYEQYFGPGTRLTVT.

The rearrangement uses TRBV6-6 and TRBJ1-4; TRBD1 might be the D (5 bases). The CDR3 totals 15 residues. The germline V and J ends were trimmed by 3 bases and 3 bases, with 11 bases remaining between them. Per germline, CDR1 MNHNY and CDR2 SVGAGI (reference sequence). CDR3 DNA sequence: TGTGCCAGCAGTTATGGTCAGGGCTCTAATGAAAAACTGTTTTTT. It translates to CASSYGQGSNEKLFF.

The chain uses TRBV6-5 and TRBJ1-1; D is unresolved. The CDR3 consists of 16 residues. V was cut by 0 bases and J by 1 base, with 12 bases left in between. Germline V CDR1 and CDR2: MNHEY, SVGAGI. CDR3: CASSYSVGTQNTEAFF. The CDR3 bases are TGTGCCAGCAGTTACTCGGTCGGTACCCAGAACACTGAAGCTTTCTTT.

The gene calls are TRBV7-6 and TRBJ2-2; TRBD2 agrees at 8 bases. The CDR3 loop spans 17 amino acids. Germline trimming cut 5 bases from V and 0 bases from J; bases unmatched to any gene: 8. Germline CDR1 is SGHVS and CDR2 is FNYEAQ. In DNA, the CDR3 is TGTGCCAGCAGCGGCTCCTCGGGACTAGCGAACACCGGGGAGCTGTTTTTT. Translation: CASSGSSGLANTGELFF. Based on the CDR3 plus reference TRBV7-6 and TRBJ2-2, the full variable domain is GAGVSQSPRYKVTKRGQDVALRCDPISGHVSLYWYRQALGQGPEFLTYFNYEAQQDKSGLPNDRFSAERPEGSISTLTIQRTEQRDSAMYRCASSGSSGLANTGELFFGEGSRLTVL.

The chain links TRBV7-9 to TRBJ2-4; D is undetermined. The CDR3 consists of 15 residues. Germline V gene sequence: CDR1 SEHNR, CDR2 FQNEAQ (reference sequence). V lost 4 bases and J lost 0, with 10 bases in between. CDR3 sequence: CASSSGRLAKNIQYF. The CDR3 region has the DNA TGTGCCAGCAGCTCGGGCCGGCTAGCCAAAAACATTCAGTACTTC.

This clone appeared once. The V and J genes are TRBV13 and TRBJ2-1, with 7 bases identical to TRBD1. This CDR3 contains 15 residues. CDR1 and CDR2 (germline): PRHDT, FYEKMQ (reference sequence). Trimming removed 3 bases from V and 6 bases from J; junction bases left unmatched: 8. The CDR3 DNA reads as TGTGCCAGCAGCTTGGGCCAGGGGGAATTCAATGAGCAGTTCTTC. Residues: CASSLGQGEFNEQFF.

This clone occurred a few times. Other DNA sequences in this specimen translate into the identical CDR3. CDR3 amino acids: CASSPPNTGELFF. The CDR3 DNA is TGTGCCAGCTCACCCCCGAACACCGGGGAGCTGTTTTTT. The chain combines TRBV18 with TRBJ2-2; no clear D. There are 13 residues in the CDR3. Trimming shortened V by 3 bases and J by 0 bases, and 2 bases separated the two germline ends. The V gene's germline CDR1 is KGHSH and CDR2 LQKENI.

The chain carries TRBV5-1 and TRBJ1-6; unclear D gene. Germline-derived CDR1 and CDR2 are SGHRS and YFSETQ. The CDR3 totals 15 residues. The ends were cut back, 2 bases at V and 12 bases at J, with 18 bases in the middle. The CDR3 DNA follows: TGCGCCAGCAGCTTAGAGGGTCTGGGAGGTCGACCCCTCCACTTT. Translating gives CASSLEGLGGRPLHF.

This clone was detected once. The J gene is TRBJ2-1, the V gene TRBV25-1; 9 bases align to TRBD2. Germline V gene data show CDR1 as MGHDK and CDR2 as SYGVNS. The junction had 6 bases not matched to a gene; V was cut back by 2 bases and J by 4 bases. The length of the CDR3 is 16 residues. CDR3 bases: TGTGCCAGCAGTGAACGGGGACTAGCCGTATACAATGAGCAGTTCTTC. It is translated as CASSERGLAVYNEQFF.

V is TRBV11-2 and J is TRBJ1-1; the D gene is possibly TRBD1 (5 bases). Germline V gene lookup returns CDR1 SGHAT and CDR2 FQNNGV. This CDR3 spans 15 amino acids. V lost 1 base, J lost 4 bases, and 13 bases lay in between. In DNA, the CDR3 is TGTGCCAGCAGCTTAGGAGGGGCCTTTTCCACTGAAGCTTTCTTT. It is translated as CASSLGGAFSTEAFF.

The rearrangement uses TRBV30 and TRBJ2-7; D is unclear. CDR1 is GTSNPN, CDR2 SVGIG, per germline (reference sequence). The CDR3 spans 12 residues. Trimming removed 3 bases from V and 1 base from J, with 7 bases in between. The CDR3 DNA is TGTGCCTGGAGAGGTAATTCCTACGAGCAGTACTTC. This translates into CAWRGNSYEQYF. Full variable domain (outside the CDR3, taken from reference TRBV30 and TRBJ2-7): SQTIHQWPATLVQPVGSPLSLECTVEGTSNPNLYWYRQAAGRGLQLLFYSVGIGQISSEVPQNLSASRPQDRQFILSSKKLLLSDSGFYLCAWRGNSYEQYFGPGTRLTVT.

The gene calls are TRBV7-8 and TRBJ2-7, with D unresolved. Germline V gives CDR1 SGHVS, CDR2 FQNEAQ. The length of the CDR3 is 13 residues. Trimming removed 5 bases at V and 6 bases at J, with 14 bases between. CDR3 amino acids: CASSPYVFSEQYF. The DNA of the CDR3 is TGTGCCAGCAGCCCCTACGTCTTCAGCGAGCAGTACTTC.

This clone occurred a few times. V and J are TRBV5-1 and TRBJ2-1; the match to TRBD2 covers 7 bases. The CDR3 contains 16 residues. The junction had 15 bases not matched to a gene; V was cut back by 4 bases and J by 8 bases. Germline V gene lookup returns CDR1 SGHRS and CDR2 YFSETQ. CDR3 protein: CASSTRTSISGDEQFF. Written as DNA, the CDR3 is TGCGCCAGCAGCACACGGACTAGTATCTCAGGTGATGAGCAGTTCTTC.

V gene TRBV6-5 combines with J gene TRBJ1-2; D gene unclear. This CDR3 region has 14 residues. Trimming removed 7 bases from V and 0 bases from J, with 12 bases in between. CDR1 is MNHEY and CDR2 is SVGAGI in the germline V gene. CDR3 bases: TGTGCCAGCAATCCGGCAGGCGCTAACTATGGCTACACCTTC. This gives the protein CASNPAGANYGYTF.

The gene calls are TRBV6-1 and TRBJ2-1; 12 positions agree with TRBD2. Germline V lookup: CDR1 MNHNS, CDR2 SASEGT. The CDR3 length is 15 residues. V was clipped by 5 bases and J by 9 bases; unmatched bases: 8. The CDR3 loop reads CASSQTSGSRGEQFF. CDR3 sequence (DNA): TGTGCCAGCAGTCAGACTAGCGGGAGTAGGGGTGAGCAGTTCTTC.